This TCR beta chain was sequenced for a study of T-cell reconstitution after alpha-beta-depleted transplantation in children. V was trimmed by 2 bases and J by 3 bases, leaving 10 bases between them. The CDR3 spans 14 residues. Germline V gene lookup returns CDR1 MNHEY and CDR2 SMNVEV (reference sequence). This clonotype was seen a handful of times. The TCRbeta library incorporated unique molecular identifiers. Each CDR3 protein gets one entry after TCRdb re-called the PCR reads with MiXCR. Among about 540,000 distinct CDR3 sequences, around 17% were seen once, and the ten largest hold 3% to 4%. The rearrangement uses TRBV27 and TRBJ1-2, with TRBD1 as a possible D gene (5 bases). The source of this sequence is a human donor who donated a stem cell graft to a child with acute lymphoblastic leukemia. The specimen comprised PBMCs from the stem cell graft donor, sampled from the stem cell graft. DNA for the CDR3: TGTGCCAGCAGTTTAGTGGGGGGGGACTATGGCTACACCTTC. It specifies CASSLVGGDYGYTF.